The 17 T cell receptor beta chains below all came from one sample that was sequenced in a study of blood T cells in healthy people across ages. A second PCR, run for roughly 6 to 11 cycles, used a sample-barcoded 5' primer plus a J-beta primer mix. A single record per CDR3 protein comes from TCRdb applying MiXCR to the 5' RACE reads. Of fewer than 600,000 distinct CDR3 sequences in the sample, 27% are singletons; the top ten hold over 3.5%. These data also featured in a second study, about T cells of mothers and their children.

Sequenced material: blood. Source of these receptors: a boy aged 2 to 9 in good health.

V usage is TRBV20-1 and J usage is TRBJ2-5; 7 bases are shared with TRBD2. The ends lost 1 base at V and 1 base at J; junction bases unmatched: 0. Per germline, CDR1 DFQATT and CDR2 SNEGSKA (reference sequence). The CDR3 covers 13 residues. CDR3 sequence reads: CSARASGQETQYF. CDR3 sequence (DNA): TGCAGTGCTAGAGCTAGCGGCCAAGAGACCCAGTACTTC.

This clonotype was observed a few times. This chain joins TRBV11-2 and TRBJ2-1, with 8 bases aligning to TRBD1. J gave up 3 bases and V 7 bases, and 8 bases lay outside the gene matches. Per germline, CDR1 SGHAT and CDR2 FQNNGV. The CDR3 loop spans 15 amino acids. The CDR3 DNA is TGTGCCAGCACCCCGGGGGACAGGTACTACAATGAGCAGTTCTTC. Translated: CASTPGDRYYNEQFF.

The chain combines TRBV3-1 with TRBJ1-5, with D hard to call. CDR3 length equals 17 residues. V was clipped by 3 bases and J by 2 bases, with 17 bases between them. Germline V gene lookup returns CDR1 LGHDT and CDR2 YNNKEL (reference sequence). CDR3 region: CASSQGSNTAGNQPQHF. CDR3 nucleotides: TGTGCCAGCAGCCAGGGGTCCAACACCGCTGGCAATCAGCCCCAGCATTTT.

This chain connects TRBV5-6 to TRBJ1-1; D ambiguous. This CDR3 has 14 residues. V was clipped by 2 bases and J by 2 bases, with 10 bases between them. The V gene's germline CDR1 is SGHDT and CDR2 YYEEEE. The CDR3 DNA sequence: TGTGCCAGCAGCTTTGGAGGGATAAACACTGAAGCTTTCTTT. Its protein is CASSFGGINTEAFF.

This clonotype showed up just a few times. This chain joins TRBV5-1 and TRBJ2-4; possible D gene TRBD1, 5 bases. Germline V gives CDR1 SGHRS, CDR2 YFSETQ. There are 15 residues in the CDR3. Deletions cut 3 bases from V and 6 bases from J, with 16 bases between. CDR3 loop: CASSSQGELRNIQYF. CDR3 nucleotides: TGCGCCAGCAGCTCTCAGGGCGAGTTAAGAAACATTCAGTACTTC.

In this sample, this clonotype turned up a few times. The chain recombines TRBV4-3 with TRBJ2-3; D is unresolved. The germline gives CDR1 LGHNA, CDR2 YSLEER. With 7 bases removed from V and 7 bases from J, the gap between germline ends came to 15 bases. The CDR3 length is 13 residues. CDR3 coding DNA: TGCGCCAGCAATGGTGGGGATGTGAATACGCAGTATTTT. Translation: CASNGGDVNTQYF.

This clonotype came up a few times. The gene calls are TRBV7-2 and TRBJ2-3; the D gene is possibly TRBD1 (6 bases). CDR1 and CDR2 (germline): SGHTA, FQGNSA. The CDR3 loop spans 14 amino acids. Between the trimmed V and J ends, which lost 1 base and 4 bases, there was a span of 9 bases. As DNA, the CDR3 is TGTGCCAGCAGCTTAGAACAGGGATCAGATACGCAGTATTTT. This encodes CASSLEQGSDTQYF.

This clonotype has only one observation. The CDR3 DNA is TGTGCCAGCAGTGAGAGTCGGCACTGGTTAGAACCCATGGATCCTAACTATGGCTACACCTTC. Translated, it gives CASSESRHWLEPMDPNYGYTF. This sequence joins TRBV2 and TRBJ1-2; D unresolved. The CDR3 has 21 residues. CDR1 and CDR2 (germline): SNHLY, FYNNEI. With 3 bases removed from V and 0 bases from J, the gap between germline ends came to 29 bases.

The rearrangement joins TRBV7-2 to TRBJ2-5; D not certain. The germline CDR1 and CDR2 sequences are SGHTA and FQGNSA. The CDR3 totals 15 residues. V dropped 1 base and J dropped 2 bases, with 11 bases sitting between them. CDR3 in DNA: TGTGCCAGCAGCTTAGAAGGGTCGTCACAAGAGACCCAGTACTTC. Amino acids: CASSLEGSSQETQYF.

This clonotype turned up a few times. This chain connects TRBV7-2 to TRBJ2-1; possibly TRBD1 for D (6 bases). Trimming removed 7 bases from V and 12 bases from J, with 13 bases in between. The CDR3 is made up of 11 amino acids. Germline CDR1 SGHTA, CDR2 FQGNSA. In nucleotides, the CDR3 is TGTGCCAGCACCTCGACCAGGGGGCAGTTCTTC. This sequence encodes CASTSTRGQFF.

This clonotype was detected only a few times. The chain recombines TRBV12-3 or TRBV12-4 with TRBJ2-1; D possibly uses TRBD1 or TRBD2 (5 bases each). V was pared by 4 bases and J by 5 bases, with 21 bases between. The CDR3 runs to 17 residues. CDR3 residues: CASSSTLGVELHNEQFF. The CDR3 coding sequence is TGTGCCAGCAGTTCTACACTAGGGGTAGAACTGCACAATGAGCAGTTCTTC.

This clonotype was seen more than once but under ten times. This chain connects TRBV7-3 to TRBJ2-1; TRBD2 aligns across 9 bases. CDR1 and CDR2 (germline): SGHTA, FQGTGA. The CDR3 totals 16 residues. V shed 3 bases, J shed 2 bases, and the junction held 5 bases outside the gene matches. CDR3 in DNA: TGTGCCAGCAGCTTTAGCGGGGGCCCAGCCTACAATGAGCAGTTCTTC. Protein: CASSFSGGPAYNEQFF.

This clonotype was seen many times. V usage is TRBV3-1 and J usage is TRBJ2-5; D not resolved. The CDR3 length is 11 residues. The germline V gene encodes CDR1 LGHDT and CDR2 YNNKEL (reference sequence). The V gene lost 4 bases and the J gene lost 5 bases, with 5 bases spanning the gap. CDR3 sequence reads: CASSRMETQYF. The DNA for the CDR3 is TGTGCCAGCAGCCGGATGGAGACCCAGTACTTC.

This clonotype was counted between two and nine times. V usage is TRBV10-3 and J usage is TRBJ2-7; D is perhaps TRBD1 or TRBD2 (6 bases each). Trimming stripped 7 bases from V and 6 bases from J, with 19 bases between. The CDR3 consists of 14 residues. CDR1 is ENHRY, CDR2 SYGVKD, per germline. This CDR3 is CAIMLTGTGGEQYF. CDR3 nucleotide sequence: TGTGCCATCATGTTAACAGGGACTGGAGGCGAGCAGTACTTC.

V and J are TRBV7-8 and TRBJ1-1; D perhaps matches TRBD1 (5 bases). The CDR3 totals 14 residues. Trimming cost V 5 bases and J 5 bases, with 15 bases left between them. From germline, CDR1 is SGHVS and CDR2 FQNEAQ. CDR3 sequence (DNA): TGTGCCAGCAGCCCCGGGACCCCTGCTACTGAAGCTTTCTTT. Protein product: CASSPGTPATEAFF.

V and J are TRBV9 and TRBJ2-1; 8 nucleotides match TRBD2. From germline, CDR1 is SGDLS and CDR2 YYNGEE. V was clipped by 7 bases and J by 5 bases; unmatched bases: 11. The length of the CDR3 is 15 residues. CDR3 region: CASCRAGALNNEQFF. As DNA, the CDR3 is TGTGCCAGCTGCAGAGCGGGGGCCCTTAACAATGAGCAGTTCTTC. The whole variable domain, filled in from reference TRBV9 and TRBJ2-1, reads DSGVTQTPKHLITATGQRVTLRCSPRSGDLSVYWYQQSLDQGLQFLIQYYNGEERAKGNILERFSAQQFPDLHSELNLSSLELGDSALYFCASCRAGALNNEQFFGPGTRLTVL.

This clonotype has a handful of counts. This chain uses TRBV27 with TRBJ1-5, with D tentatively TRBD1 (5 bases). V lost 8 bases and J lost 2, with 13 bases in between. CDR3 length equals 14 residues. CDR1 is MNHEY, CDR2 SMNVEV, per germline (reference sequence). Here the CDR3 reads CASSPARGNQPQHF. CDR3 nucleotide sequence: TGTGCCAGCTCTCCAGCCAGGGGCAATCAGCCCCAGCATTTT.